This T cell receptor beta chain was captured by sequencing in a study of beta chain features in type 1 diabetes. Study at large: Examination of sorted cells across all samples involved more than 85,000,000 cells. Whole-study findings and limits: Relative to healthy donors, patients appeared to have naive, central memory and Treg TCRB repertoires that were more similar. Insertions at VDJ junctions were less frequent in type 1 diabetes patients. These patients also deleted more nucleotides at the same junctions.

Since all of the isolated RNA was reverse transcribed, expressed TCRB transcripts were what got sequenced. Naive, central memory and regulatory T cell samples averaged roughly 3.6 million immunoSEQ reads each. Sequenced by immunoSEQ multiplex PCR; TCRdb stores in-frame clones only, minus some. The sample yields 200,000 to 250,000 clones, more than 9% seen once. This clone has a handful of counts. Its antigen is as yet unknown. CDR1 and CDR2 from the germline V gene are SGDLS and YYNGEE. CDR3 size: 13 residues. The V end lost 7 bases, the J end lost 4 bases, and 12 bases lay between the germline ends. The source material was naive CD4+ T cells from blood. The gene calls are TRBV9 and TRBJ2-1, with a weak D call TRBD1 (6 bases). This clonotype originated in a young woman in good health. CDR3 DNA: TGTGCCAGCGCCCCAGGGGTATACAATGAGCAGTTCTTC. Translation: CASAPGVYNEQFF. The full variable domain, its missing parts supplied by reference TRBV9 and TRBJ2-1, is DSGVTQTPKHLITATGQRVTLRCSPRSGDLSVYWYQQSLDQGLQFLIQYYNGEERAKGNILERFSAQQFPDLHSELNLSSLELGDSALYFCASAPGVYNEQFFGPGTRLTVL.